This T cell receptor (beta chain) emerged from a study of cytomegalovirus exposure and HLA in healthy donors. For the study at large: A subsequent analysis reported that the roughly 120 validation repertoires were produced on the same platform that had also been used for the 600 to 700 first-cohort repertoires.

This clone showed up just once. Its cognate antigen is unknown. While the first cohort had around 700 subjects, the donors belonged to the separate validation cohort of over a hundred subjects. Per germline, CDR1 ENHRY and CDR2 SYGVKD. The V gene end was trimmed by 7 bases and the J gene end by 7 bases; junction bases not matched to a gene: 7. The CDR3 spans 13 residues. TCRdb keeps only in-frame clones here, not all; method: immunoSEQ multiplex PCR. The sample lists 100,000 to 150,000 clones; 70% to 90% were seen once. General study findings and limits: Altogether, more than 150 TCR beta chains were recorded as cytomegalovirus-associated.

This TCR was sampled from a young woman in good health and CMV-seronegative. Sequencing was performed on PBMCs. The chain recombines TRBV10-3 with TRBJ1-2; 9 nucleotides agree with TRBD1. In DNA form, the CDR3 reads TGTGCCATCACCCGGGACAGGGCCTCTGGCTACACCTTC. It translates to CAITRDRASGYTF.